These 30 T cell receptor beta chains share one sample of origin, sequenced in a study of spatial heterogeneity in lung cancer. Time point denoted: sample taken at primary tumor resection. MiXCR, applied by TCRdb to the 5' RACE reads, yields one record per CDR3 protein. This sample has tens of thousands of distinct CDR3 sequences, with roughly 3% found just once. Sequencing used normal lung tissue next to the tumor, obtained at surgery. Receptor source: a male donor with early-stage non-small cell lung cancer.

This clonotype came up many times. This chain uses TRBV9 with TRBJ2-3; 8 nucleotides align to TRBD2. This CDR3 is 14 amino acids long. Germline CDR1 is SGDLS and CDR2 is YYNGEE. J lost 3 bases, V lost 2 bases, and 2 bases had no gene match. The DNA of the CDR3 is TGTGCCAGCAGCGTTAGCGGGGATACAGATACGCAGTATTTT. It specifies CASSVSGDTDTQYF.

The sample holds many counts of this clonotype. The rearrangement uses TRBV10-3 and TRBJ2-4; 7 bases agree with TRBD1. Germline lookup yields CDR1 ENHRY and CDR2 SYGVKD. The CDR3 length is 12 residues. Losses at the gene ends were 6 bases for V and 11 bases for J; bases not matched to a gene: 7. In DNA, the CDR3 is TGTGCCATCAGCCACGACAGGGTTTTTCAGTACTTC. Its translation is CAISHDRVFQYF.

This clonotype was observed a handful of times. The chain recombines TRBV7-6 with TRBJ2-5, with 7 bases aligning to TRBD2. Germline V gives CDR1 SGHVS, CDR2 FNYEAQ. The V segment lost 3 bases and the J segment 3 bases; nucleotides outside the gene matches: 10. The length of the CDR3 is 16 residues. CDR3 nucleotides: TGTGCCAGCAGCTTTCCCGTTAGCGGGTCAGAAGAGACCCAGTACTTC. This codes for CASSFPVSGSEETQYF. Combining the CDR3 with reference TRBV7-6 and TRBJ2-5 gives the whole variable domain GAGVSQSPRYKVTKRGQDVALRCDPISGHVSLYWYRQALGQGPEFLTYFNYEAQQDKSGLPNDRFSAERPEGSISTLTIQRTEQRDSAMYRCASSFPVSGSEETQYFGPGTRLLVL.

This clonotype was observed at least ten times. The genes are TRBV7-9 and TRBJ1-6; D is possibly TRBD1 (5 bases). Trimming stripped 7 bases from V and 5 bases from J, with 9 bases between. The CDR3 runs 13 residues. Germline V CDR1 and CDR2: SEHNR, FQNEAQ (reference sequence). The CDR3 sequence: CASKGIDNSPLHF. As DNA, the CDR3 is TGTGCCAGCAAGGGGATCGATAATTCACCCCTCCACTTT.

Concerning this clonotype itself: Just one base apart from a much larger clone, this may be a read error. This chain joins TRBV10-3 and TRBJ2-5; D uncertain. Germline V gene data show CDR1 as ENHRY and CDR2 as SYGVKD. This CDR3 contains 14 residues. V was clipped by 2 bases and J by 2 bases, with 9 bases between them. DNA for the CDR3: TGTGCCATCAGTGAGCGGATAGAACAAGAGACCCAGTACTTC. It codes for CAISERIEQETQYF.

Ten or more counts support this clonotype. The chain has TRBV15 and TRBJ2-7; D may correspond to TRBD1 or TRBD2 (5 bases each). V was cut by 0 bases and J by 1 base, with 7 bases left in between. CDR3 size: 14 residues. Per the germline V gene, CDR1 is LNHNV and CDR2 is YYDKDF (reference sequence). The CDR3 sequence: CATSREGVSYEQYF. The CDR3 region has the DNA TGTGCCACCAGCAGAGAGGGGGTGTCCTACGAGCAGTACTTC.

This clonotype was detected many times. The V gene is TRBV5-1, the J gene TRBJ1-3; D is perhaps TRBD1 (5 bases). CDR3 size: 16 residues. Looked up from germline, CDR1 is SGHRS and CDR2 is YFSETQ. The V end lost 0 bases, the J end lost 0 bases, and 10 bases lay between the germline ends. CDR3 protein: CASSLEGARSGNTIYF. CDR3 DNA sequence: TGCGCCAGCAGCTTGGAAGGGGCCCGCTCTGGAAACACCATATATTTT.

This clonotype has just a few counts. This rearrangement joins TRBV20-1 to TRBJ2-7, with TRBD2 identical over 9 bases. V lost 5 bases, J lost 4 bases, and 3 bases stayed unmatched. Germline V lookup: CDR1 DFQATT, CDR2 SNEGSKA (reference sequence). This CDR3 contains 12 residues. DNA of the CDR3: TGCAGTGCTGAGCGGGGGGATTACGAGCAGTACTTC. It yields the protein CSAERGDYEQYF.

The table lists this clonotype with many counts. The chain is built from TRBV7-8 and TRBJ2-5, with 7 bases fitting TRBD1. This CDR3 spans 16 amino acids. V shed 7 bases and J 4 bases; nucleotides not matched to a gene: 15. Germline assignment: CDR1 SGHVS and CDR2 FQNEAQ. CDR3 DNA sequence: TGTGCCAGCACCCCCGGGACAGTTGATGTCGGAGAGACCCAGTACTTC. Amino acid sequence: CASTPGTVDVGETQYF.

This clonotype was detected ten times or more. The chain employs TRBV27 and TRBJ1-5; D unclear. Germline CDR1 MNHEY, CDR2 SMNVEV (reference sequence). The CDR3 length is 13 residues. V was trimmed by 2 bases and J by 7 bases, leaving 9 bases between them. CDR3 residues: CASSLIEGQPQHF. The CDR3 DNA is TGTGCCAGCAGTTTAATCGAGGGCCAGCCCCAGCATTTT.

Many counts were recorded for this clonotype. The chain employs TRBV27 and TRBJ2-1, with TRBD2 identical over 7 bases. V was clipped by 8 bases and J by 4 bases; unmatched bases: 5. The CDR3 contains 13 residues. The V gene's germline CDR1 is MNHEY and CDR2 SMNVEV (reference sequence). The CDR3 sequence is CASGRGGYNEQFF. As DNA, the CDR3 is TGTGCCAGCGGTCGCGGGGGTTACAATGAGCAGTTCTTC.

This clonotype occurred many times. CDR3 bases: TGTGCCAGCAGCCTCTTTCATCTCGGGGGGATTGAACAAGAGACCCAGTACTTC. Translation: CASSLFHLGGIEQETQYF. V gene TRBV7-9 combines with J gene TRBJ2-5; 7 bases fit TRBD2. CDR1 SEHNR and CDR2 FQNEAQ come from the germline V gene (reference sequence). The J segment lost 2 bases and the V segment lost 5 bases, leaving 17 bases of the junction unmatched. The CDR3 runs to 18 residues.

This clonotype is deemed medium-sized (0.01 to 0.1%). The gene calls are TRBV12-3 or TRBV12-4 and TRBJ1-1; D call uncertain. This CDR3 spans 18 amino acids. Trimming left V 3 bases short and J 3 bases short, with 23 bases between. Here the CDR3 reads CASSFRTASTRRYTEAFF. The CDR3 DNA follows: TGTGCCAGCAGTTTCCGAACCGCTTCCACCCGGCGATACACTGAAGCTTTCTTT.

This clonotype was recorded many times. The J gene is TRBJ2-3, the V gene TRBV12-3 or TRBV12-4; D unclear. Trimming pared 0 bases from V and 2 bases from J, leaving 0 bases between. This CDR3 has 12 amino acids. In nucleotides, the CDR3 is TGTGCCAGCAGTTTAGCCACAGATACGCAGTATTTT. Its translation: CASSLATDTQYF.

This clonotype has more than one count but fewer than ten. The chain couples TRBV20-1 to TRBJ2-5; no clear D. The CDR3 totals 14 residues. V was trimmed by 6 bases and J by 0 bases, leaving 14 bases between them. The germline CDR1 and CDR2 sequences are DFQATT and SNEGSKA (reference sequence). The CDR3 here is CSAPRWADQETQYF. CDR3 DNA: TGCAGTGCCCCCAGGTGGGCGGACCAAGAGACCCAGTACTTC.

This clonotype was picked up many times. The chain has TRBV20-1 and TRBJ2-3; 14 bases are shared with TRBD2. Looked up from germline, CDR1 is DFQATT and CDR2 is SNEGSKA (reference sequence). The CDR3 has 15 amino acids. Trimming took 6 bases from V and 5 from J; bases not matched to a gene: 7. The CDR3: CSATGLAGAGDTQYF. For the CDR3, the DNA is TGCAGTGCAACGGGACTAGCGGGAGCCGGAGATACGCAGTATTTT.

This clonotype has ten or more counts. The CDR3 sequence: CASSWPTSSNQETQYF. For the CDR3, the DNA is TGTGCCAGCAGCTGGCCGACTAGCTCGAACCAAGAGACCCAGTACTTC. The V call is TRBV7-8, the J call TRBJ2-5; 7 nucleotides align to TRBD2. The germline CDR1 and CDR2 sequences are SGHVS and FQNEAQ. V lost 4 bases to trimming and J lost 0 bases; unmatched junction nucleotides: 8. The CDR3 consists of 16 residues.

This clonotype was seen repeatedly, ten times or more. CDR3 in DNA: TGTGCCAGCAGCTTAGCCCGAAATACCTACGAGCAGTACTTC. Protein: CASSLARNTYEQYF. The rearrangement links TRBV7-2 to TRBJ2-7; D call uncertain. Germline assignment: CDR1 SGHTA and CDR2 FQGNSA. The CDR3 has 14 amino acids. Trimming took off 0 bases at V and 2 bases at J, with 8 bases between the two ends.

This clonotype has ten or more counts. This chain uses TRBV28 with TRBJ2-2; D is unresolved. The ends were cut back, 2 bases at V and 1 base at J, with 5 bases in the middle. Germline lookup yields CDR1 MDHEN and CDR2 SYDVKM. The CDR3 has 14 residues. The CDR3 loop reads CASSLHKNTGELFF. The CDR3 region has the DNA TGTGCCAGCAGTTTACACAAGAACACCGGGGAGCTGTTTTTT.

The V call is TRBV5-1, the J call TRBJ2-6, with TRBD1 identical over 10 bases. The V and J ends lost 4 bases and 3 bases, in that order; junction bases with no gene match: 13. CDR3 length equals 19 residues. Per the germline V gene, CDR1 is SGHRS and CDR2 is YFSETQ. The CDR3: CASSPAVTGGAGGANVLTF. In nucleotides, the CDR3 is TGCGCCAGCAGCCCTGCGGTGACAGGGGGCGCCGGTGGGGCCAACGTCCTGACTTTC.

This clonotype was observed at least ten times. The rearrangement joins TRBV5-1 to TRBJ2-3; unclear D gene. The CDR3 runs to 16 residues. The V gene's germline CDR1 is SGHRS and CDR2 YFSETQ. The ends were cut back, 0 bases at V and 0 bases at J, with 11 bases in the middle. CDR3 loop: CASSLAAIFSTDTQYF. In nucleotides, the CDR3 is TGCGCCAGCAGCTTGGCCGCGATCTTTAGCACAGATACGCAGTATTTT.

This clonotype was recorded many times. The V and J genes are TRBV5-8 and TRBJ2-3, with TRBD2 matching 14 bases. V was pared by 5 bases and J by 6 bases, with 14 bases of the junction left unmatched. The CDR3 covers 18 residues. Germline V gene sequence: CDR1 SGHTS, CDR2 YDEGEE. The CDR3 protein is CASSRTETSGGAGDTQYF. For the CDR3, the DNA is TGTGCCAGCAGTCGCACCGAGACTAGCGGGGGGGCCGGTGATACGCAGTATTTT.

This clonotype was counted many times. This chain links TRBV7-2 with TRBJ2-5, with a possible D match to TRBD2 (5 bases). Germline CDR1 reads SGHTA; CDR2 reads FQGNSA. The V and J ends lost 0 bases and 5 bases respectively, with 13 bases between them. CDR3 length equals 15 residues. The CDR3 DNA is TGTGCCAGCAGCTTAGCGCAAGCTAGCTGGGAGACCCAGTACTTC. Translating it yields CASSLAQASWETQYF.

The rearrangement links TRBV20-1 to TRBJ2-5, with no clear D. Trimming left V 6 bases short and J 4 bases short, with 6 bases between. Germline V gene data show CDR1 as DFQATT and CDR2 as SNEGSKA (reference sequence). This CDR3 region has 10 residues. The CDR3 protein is CSAEIETQYF. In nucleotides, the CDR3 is TGCAGTGCGGAAATAGAGACCCAGTACTTC.

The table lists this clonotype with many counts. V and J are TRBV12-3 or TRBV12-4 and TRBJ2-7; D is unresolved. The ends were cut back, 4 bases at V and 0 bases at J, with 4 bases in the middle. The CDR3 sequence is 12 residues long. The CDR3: CASSSLSYEQYF. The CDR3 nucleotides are TGTGCCAGCAGTTCCCTCTCCTACGAGCAGTACTTC.

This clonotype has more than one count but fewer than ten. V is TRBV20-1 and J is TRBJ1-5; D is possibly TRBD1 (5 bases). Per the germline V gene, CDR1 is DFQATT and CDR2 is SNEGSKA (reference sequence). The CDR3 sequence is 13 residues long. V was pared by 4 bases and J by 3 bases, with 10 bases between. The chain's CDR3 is CSATRDPNQPQHF. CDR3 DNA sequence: TGCAGTGCTACCCGGGACCCCAATCAGCCCCAGCATTTT.

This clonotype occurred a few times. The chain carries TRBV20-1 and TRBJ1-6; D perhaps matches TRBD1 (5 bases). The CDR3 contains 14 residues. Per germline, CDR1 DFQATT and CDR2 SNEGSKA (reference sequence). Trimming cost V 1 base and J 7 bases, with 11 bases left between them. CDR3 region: CSARGEGWNSPLHF. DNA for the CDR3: TGCAGTGCTAGAGGGGAGGGGTGGAATTCACCCCTCCACTTT.

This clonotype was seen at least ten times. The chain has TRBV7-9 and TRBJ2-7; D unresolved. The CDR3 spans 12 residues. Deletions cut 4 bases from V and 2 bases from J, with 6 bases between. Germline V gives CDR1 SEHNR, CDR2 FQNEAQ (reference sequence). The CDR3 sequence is CASSWSAYEQYF. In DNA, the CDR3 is TGTGCCAGCAGCTGGAGCGCCTACGAGCAGTACTTC.

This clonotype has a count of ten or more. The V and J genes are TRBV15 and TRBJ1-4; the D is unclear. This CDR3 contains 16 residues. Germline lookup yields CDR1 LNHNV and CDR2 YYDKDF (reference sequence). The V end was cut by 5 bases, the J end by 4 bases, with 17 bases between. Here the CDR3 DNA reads TGTGCCACCAGCCGGTCCGGTCAAAGTATTAATGAAAAACTGTTTTTT. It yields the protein CATSRSGQSINEKLFF.

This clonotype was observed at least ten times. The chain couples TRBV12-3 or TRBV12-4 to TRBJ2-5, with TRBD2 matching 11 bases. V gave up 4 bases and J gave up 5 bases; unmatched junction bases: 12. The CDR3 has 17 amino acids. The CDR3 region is CASSSLAGGPEEETQYF. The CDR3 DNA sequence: TGTGCCAGCAGTTCTTTAGCGGGGGGGCCAGAGGAGGAGACCCAGTACTTC.